The 5 T cell receptor beta chains listed next were all sequenced from one sample in a study of OX40 agonist ivuxolimab in advanced cancers. Generated by immunoSEQ multiplex PCR, the TCRdb table keeps only in-frame clones and is missing some. The sample shows approximately 74,000 clones, about nine tenths of them seen only once. The material sequenced was CD4+ or CD8+ T cells sorted from blood, taken in a trial of the OX40 agonist ivuxolimab. The receptors derive from an adult with an advanced solid tumor such as melanoma, head and neck, liver or kidney cancer.

The chain couples TRBV4-3 to TRBJ2-1; a weak D match, TRBD2 (6 bases). The germline CDR1 and CDR2 sequences are LGHNA and YSLEER. V was clipped by 1 base and J by 1 base, with 8 bases between them. The CDR3 is 15 amino acids. CDR3 sequence (DNA): TGCGCCAGCAGCCAAGCCGGGACTTCCTACAATGAGCAGTTCTTC. It translates to CASSQAGTSYNEQFF.

The genes are TRBV6-5 and TRBJ2-1, with 8 positions matching TRBD1. The CDR3 is 14 residues long. CDR1 and CDR2 from the germline V gene are MNHEY and SVGAGI. The ends lost 6 bases at V and 8 bases at J; junction bases unmatched: 9. The DNA of the CDR3 is TGTGCCAGCAGCGGACAGGGATCCTGGGATGAGCAGTTCTTC. This encodes CASSGQGSWDEQFF.

The V gene is TRBV4-3, the J gene TRBJ2-5; a possible D gene is TRBD2 (6 bases). The end of the DNA fits TRBJ2-7 better, so the J call may be wrong. The CDR3 has 17 amino acids. Germline lookup yields CDR1 LGHNA and CDR2 YSLEER. The CDR3 sequence is CASSQEVSSGGAYEQYF. Written as DNA, the CDR3 is TGCGCCAGCAGCCAAGAGGTTAGTAGCGGTGGGGCCTACGAGCAGTACTTC.

The chain has TRBV9 and TRBJ1-6; no reliable D call. Per the germline V gene, CDR1 is SGDLS and CDR2 is YYNGEE. V shed 0 bases and J shed 7 bases, with 2 bases lying between them. The CDR3 is 12 amino acids. This CDR3 is CASSVDNSPLHF. For the CDR3, the DNA is TGTGCCAGCAGCGTAGACAATTCACCCCTCCACTTT.

The chain couples TRBV7-2 to TRBJ1-5; D unclear. Looked up from germline, CDR1 is SGHTA and CDR2 is FQGNSA. V was shortened by 0 bases and J by 4 bases, with 7 bases between the two germline ends. The CDR3 runs 14 residues. Written as DNA, the CDR3 is TGTGCCAGCAGCTTAGCCGGCGGGAATCAGCCCCAGCATTTT. This encodes CASSLAGGNQPQHF.